A selection of T cell receptor beta chains follows, all from one sample in a study of T cell responses to AZD1222 COVID-19 vaccine. TCRdb's copy holds only in-frame clones and misses some; the assay was immunoSEQ multiplex PCR. The sample holds more than 85,000 clones, about 90% seen once. Sequenced here: peripheral blood, sampled on day 0 of AZD1222 vaccination. These receptors came from an adult in good health. CDR3s include the opening cysteine and the closing phenylalanine or tryptophan. A D gene is named only where the DNA matches it firmly. Expanded clones get a size class; other rows say once, few or many, or leave the size out.

abundance: .
d_gene: TRBD1
j_gene: TRBJ1-1
v_gene: TRBV5-4
CDR3aa: CASSLAGQGWNTEAFF

abundance: .
d_gene: .
j_gene: TRBJ1-5
v_gene: TRBV11-2
CDR3aa: CASSWGLDNQPQHF

abundance: .
d_gene: .
j_gene: TRBJ2-1
v_gene: TRBV4-1
CDR3aa: CASSQKGNEQFF

abundance: few
d_gene: .
j_gene: TRBJ2-2
v_gene: TRBV3-1/TRBV3-2
CDR3aa: CASSQVRVGELFF

abundance: once
d_gene: TRBD1
j_gene: TRBJ1-5
v_gene: TRBV19
CDR3aa: CASRPDRGRGQPQHF

abundance: .
d_gene: .
j_gene: TRBJ1-6
v_gene: TRBV6-5
CDR3aa: CASSFWGGAREPLHF

abundance: .
d_gene: .
j_gene: TRBJ2-1
v_gene: TRBV7-9
CDR3aa: CASSLRRGLANEQFF

abundance: .
d_gene: .
j_gene: TRBJ2-3
v_gene: TRBV6-5
CDR3aa: CASSYSGPRTTDTQYF

abundance: .
d_gene: TRBD2
j_gene: TRBJ2-2
v_gene: TRBV11-2
CDR3aa: CASSPSGIGTGELFF

abundance: .
d_gene: .
j_gene: TRBJ2-3
v_gene: TRBV12-3/TRBV12-4
CDR3aa: CASGGTSDTQYF

abundance: once
d_gene: .
j_gene: TRBJ2-7
v_gene: TRBV11-2
CDR3aa: CASSLGQARTSYEQYF

abundance: .
d_gene: TRBD1
j_gene: TRBJ1-3
v_gene: TRBV10-3
CDR3aa: CAISSDRGAGNTIYF

abundance: .
d_gene: TRBD1
j_gene: TRBJ1-2
v_gene: TRBV30
CDR3aa: CAWSLGGNYGYTF

abundance: .
d_gene: .
j_gene: TRBJ2-3
v_gene: TRBV5-1
CDR3aa: CASRRGQEGADTQYF

abundance: few
d_gene: TRBD2
j_gene: TRBJ2-3
v_gene: TRBV4-2
CDR3aa: CASSQALAGAGDTQYF

abundance: .
d_gene: TRBD2
j_gene: TRBJ2-1
v_gene: TRBV7-9
CDR3aa: CASSPLAGGEQFF